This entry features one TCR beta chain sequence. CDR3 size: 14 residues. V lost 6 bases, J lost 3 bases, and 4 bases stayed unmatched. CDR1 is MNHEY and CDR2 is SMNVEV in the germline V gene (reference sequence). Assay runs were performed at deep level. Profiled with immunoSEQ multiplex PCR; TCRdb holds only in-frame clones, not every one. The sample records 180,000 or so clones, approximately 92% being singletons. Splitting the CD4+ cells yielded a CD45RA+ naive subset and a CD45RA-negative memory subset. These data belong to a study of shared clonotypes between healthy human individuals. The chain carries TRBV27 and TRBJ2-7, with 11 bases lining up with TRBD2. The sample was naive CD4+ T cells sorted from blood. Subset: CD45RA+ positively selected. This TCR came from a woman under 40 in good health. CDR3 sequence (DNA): TGTGCCAGCAGAGGCGGGACTAGCGGCTACGAGCAGTACTTC. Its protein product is CASRGGTSGYEQYF.